Shown below are 20 T cell receptor beta chains from a single sample sequenced in a study of OX40 agonist ivuxolimab in advanced cancers. Measured with immunoSEQ multiplex PCR; TCRdb has only the in-frame clones, and not every one. This sample has tens of thousands of clones, with over 75% found just once. The sample in question was CD4+ or CD8+ T cells sorted from blood, obtained in a trial of the OX40 agonist ivuxolimab. These receptors all stem from an adult with an advanced solid tumor such as melanoma, head and neck, liver or kidney cancer.

This chain links TRBV5-1 with TRBJ2-1; TRBD2 aligns across 7 bases. The J segment lost 7 bases and the V segment lost 0 bases, leaving 7 bases of the junction unmatched. The germline CDR1 and CDR2 sequences are SGHRS and YFSETQ. The CDR3 totals 15 residues. This chain's CDR3 is CASSLGGSSGNEQFF. The CDR3 coding sequence is TGCGCCAGCAGCTTGGGCGGGAGCTCTGGGAATGAGCAGTTCTTC.

This rearrangement joins TRBV12-5 to TRBJ2-7; TRBD1 agrees at 7 bases. V trimming: 1 base; J trimming: 3 bases; junction bases outside the gene matches: 0. Per the germline V gene, CDR1 is LGHNT and CDR2 is FRNRAP. The CDR3 totals 13 residues. In nucleotides, the CDR3 is TGTGCTAGTGGTTTGGACAGGGGCTACGAGCAGTACTTC. It translates to CASGLDRGYEQYF.

The chain has TRBV7-9 and TRBJ1-1; D remains unclear. This CDR3 contains 14 residues. V lost 1 base and J 1 base, leaving 7 bases between the germline ends. Germline values: CDR1 SEHNR, CDR2 FQNEAQ (reference sequence). In DNA form, the CDR3 reads TGTGCCAGCAGCTTAGGCGCGGAGAACACTGAAGCTTTCTTT. It translates to CASSLGAENTEAFF.

The genes are TRBV18 and TRBJ1-5, with unresolved D. Germline V CDR1 and CDR2: KGHSH, LQKENI. V lost 5 bases to trimming and J lost 1 base, with 9 bases between them. This CDR3 contains 14 residues. The CDR3 reads CASSAMDSNQPQHF. The CDR3, as DNA: TGTGCCAGCTCAGCCATGGACAGCAATCAGCCCCAGCATTTT.

Here the CDR3 reads CASSGLWGRDYGYTF. CDR3 bases: TGTGCCAGCAGCGGCCTTTGGGGGCGAGACTATGGCTACACCTTC. The V gene is TRBV9, the J gene TRBJ1-2, with D tentatively TRBD1 (6 bases). Trimming stripped 3 bases from V and 3 bases from J, with 15 bases between. The CDR3 contains 15 residues. Germline CDR1 reads SGDLS; CDR2 reads YYNGEE.

The chain combines TRBV7-2 with TRBJ2-3, with 9 bases fitting TRBD2. Germline values: CDR1 SGHTA, CDR2 FQGNSA. This CDR3 is built from 17 residues. V gave up 4 bases and J gave up 3 bases; unmatched junction bases: 11. The CDR3 sequence: CASSSPRVAGETDTQYF. CDR3 nucleotide sequence: TGTGCCAGCAGCTCACCCCGGGTAGCGGGAGAGACAGATACGCAGTATTTT.

J is TRBJ1-1 and V is TRBV29-1; a weak D match, TRBD1 (6 bases). Looked up from germline, CDR1 is SQVTM and CDR2 is ANQGSEA. The CDR3 length is 16 residues. Trimming stripped 7 bases from V and 0 bases from J, with 21 bases between. CDR3 coding DNA: TGCAGCGCCCTCGGGGTGCGGGGGGGCATGAACACTGAAGCTTTCTTT. Its translation is CSALGVRGGMNTEAFF.

The CDR3 sequence is CASSLAANTGELFF. The CDR3 bases are TGTGCCAGCAGTTTGGCGGCAAACACCGGGGAGCTGTTTTTT. The rearrangement joins TRBV27 to TRBJ2-2; no clear D gene. The CDR3 totals 14 residues. V gave up 3 bases and J gave up 2 bases, with 7 bases separating them. Per the germline V gene, CDR1 is MNHEY and CDR2 is SMNVEV (reference sequence).

This chain links TRBV6-6 with TRBJ2-7; the D gene is possibly TRBD2 (6 bases). This CDR3 has 14 residues. CDR1 and CDR2 from the germline V gene are MNHNY and SVGAGI (reference sequence). Trimming removed 4 bases at V and 1 base at J, with 11 bases between. The DNA of the CDR3 is TGTGCCAGCAGTTCGGGCGGGAAATCCTACGAGCAGTACTTC. Translated: CASSSGGKSYEQYF.

This CDR3 reads CASSLVAGTMNTEAFF. The CDR3, as DNA: TGTGCCAGCAGCTTGGTGGCAGGGACGATGAACACTGAAGCTTTCTTT. V gene TRBV5-6 combines with J gene TRBJ1-1, with a tentative D call TRBD1 (5 bases). The CDR3 has 16 residues. Germline CDR1 is SGHDT and CDR2 is YYEEEE. V dropped 0 bases and J dropped 0 bases, with 12 bases sitting between them.

V is TRBV7-9 and J is TRBJ2-2, with D unclear. CDR1 is SEHNR, CDR2 FQNEAQ, per germline (reference sequence). The CDR3 loop spans 14 amino acids. Deletions cut 0 bases from V and 4 bases from J, with 6 bases between. The CDR3 DNA follows: TGTGCCAGCAGCTTAGCCGGCATCACCGGGGAGCTGTTTTTT. Its translation: CASSLAGITGELFF.

This chain joins TRBV14 and TRBJ2-7; the D gene is possibly TRBD2 (6 bases). The length of the CDR3 is 15 residues. V lost 1 base and J 2 bases, leaving 12 bases between the germline ends. The germline V gene encodes CDR1 SGHDN and CDR2 FVKESK. CDR3 DNA: TGTGCCAGCAGCCAAGTAGGTAGCGGAGCCTACGAGCAGTACTTC. Its protein product is CASSQVGSGAYEQYF.

This chain uses TRBV28 with TRBJ1-2; D remains ambiguous. The CDR3 extends over 12 amino acids. V gave up 1 base and J gave up 7 bases, with 7 bases separating them. Per germline, CDR1 MDHEN and CDR2 SYDVKM. The CDR3 loop is CASSLSEFGYTF. DNA for the CDR3: TGTGCCAGCAGTTTATCTGAATTTGGCTACACCTTC.

The rearrangement joins TRBV30 to TRBJ2-3; D not certain. V dropped 4 bases and J dropped 0 bases, with 8 bases sitting between them. CDR3 length: 13 residues. Germline loops: CDR1 GTSNPN, CDR2 SVGIG (reference sequence). This CDR3 is CAWTAPSTDTQYF. As DNA, the CDR3 is TGTGCCTGGACAGCCCCTAGCACAGATACGCAGTATTTT.

As regards this clone: Germline and junction disagree at one end, which may indicate a read error. The chain employs TRBV7-9 and TRBJ1-3; 9 bases are a match to TRBD1. The CDR3 runs 14 residues. Germline values: CDR1 SEHNR, CDR2 FQNEAQ (reference sequence). This CDR3 reads CAGSGGQGWDTIYF. The CDR3 DNA reads as TGTGCCGGCAGCGGAGGACAGGGGTGGGACACCATATATTTT.

The sample holds a few counts of this clone. The chain combines TRBV7-2 with TRBJ1-5; 9 bases fit TRBD1. Germline V gives CDR1 SGHTA, CDR2 FQGNSA. Germline trimming cut 5 bases from V and 7 bases from J; bases unmatched to any gene: 9. The length of the CDR3 is 15 residues. The CDR3 sequence is CASSPRTGEGQPQHF. DNA for the CDR3: TGTGCCAGCAGCCCCCGGACAGGGGAGGGACAGCCCCAGCATTTT.

V usage is TRBV2 and J usage is TRBJ2-2, with 11 bases lining up with TRBD1. The V segment lost 6 bases and the J segment 6 bases; nucleotides outside the gene matches: 3. The CDR3 covers 14 residues. CDR1 SNHLY and CDR2 FYNNEI come from the germline V gene. In DNA, the CDR3 is TGTGCCAGCAGAGCGGGACAGGGGGCCGGGGAGCTGTTTTTT. Translating gives CASRAGQGAGELFF.

The chain uses TRBV4-1 and TRBJ2-2, with no clear D. Germline CDR1 MGHRA, CDR2 YSYEKL. Trimming cost V 4 bases and J 7 bases, with 13 bases left between them. The CDR3 is made up of 14 amino acids. CDR3 in DNA: TGCGCCAGCAGCCGAGATCCGGGTATCGGGGAGCTGTTTTTT. Protein: CASSRDPGIGELFF.

J is TRBJ2-5 and V is TRBV7-3, with D maybe TRBD2 (6 bases). CDR1 is SGHTA, CDR2 FQGTGA, per germline. V was pared by 1 base and J by 5 bases, with 8 bases between. The CDR3 is 13 amino acids. CDR3 region: CASSLNAGETQYF. CDR3 in DNA: TGTGCCAGCAGCTTAAACGCGGGGGAGACCCAGTACTTC. The variable domain in full, completed from reference TRBV7-3 and TRBJ2-5, reads GAGVSQTPSNKVTEKGKYVELRCDPISGHTALYWYRQSLGQGPEFLIYFQGTGAADDSGLPNDRFFAVRPEGSVSTLKIQRTERGDSAVYLCASSLNAGETQYFGPGTRLLVL.

The chain carries TRBV19 and TRBJ1-2; D call uncertain. Germline V lookup: CDR1 LNHDA, CDR2 SQIVND (reference sequence). Trimming stripped 1 base from V and 4 bases from J, with 13 bases between. The CDR3 runs 15 residues. The CDR3 here is CASSIVTVRSYGYTF. The CDR3 coding sequence is TGTGCCAGTAGTATAGTAACAGTGAGGAGCTATGGCTACACCTTC.